The 14 T cell receptor beta chains in this list originate from one sample, sequenced in a study of Ad26.COV2.S vaccination and SARS-CoV-2 variants. Assay: immunoSEQ multiplex PCR; the TCRdb copy retains only in-frame clones and omits some. The data hold about 680,000 clones, with around 89% observed a single time. Treatment noted: roughly 19 received Ad26.COV2.S at low or high dose, single or two shots; a few received placebo; per-sample allocation not given. Samples were taken on day 63 after the first vaccine or placebo injection. Sample: peripheral blood, taken in a trial of Ad26.COV2.S vaccine versus placebo. These receptors were collected from a person between 18 and 65 years old who received the Ad26.COV2.S COVID-19 vaccine or a placebo.

This sequence joins TRBV5-8 and TRBJ2-2, with 10 bases lining up with TRBD1. The CDR3 sequence is 18 residues long. V lost 4 bases, J lost 5 bases, and 14 bases stayed unmatched. Germline V gene data show CDR1 as SGHTS and CDR2 as YDEGEE. The CDR3 sequence: CASSPRDDRGPETGELFF. The DNA of the CDR3 is TGTGCCAGCAGCCCCCGGGACGACAGGGGGCCGGAGACCGGGGAGCTGTTTTTT.

As for this clone: The same CDR3 can be traced to other DNA sequences in this sample. This chain connects TRBV5-4 to TRBJ1-2; D gene uncertain. Germline V gene data show CDR1 as SGHNT and CDR2 as YYREEE (reference sequence). V was shortened by 1 base and J by 8 bases, with 6 bases between the two germline ends. The CDR3 is 11 residues long. The CDR3 bases are TGTGCCAGCAGCTTGCTGGGCGGCTACACCTTC. Translating it yields CASSLLGGYTF.

The CDR3, as DNA: TGTGCCAGTAGTATTAGCGGACAGGGCCCTAACTATGGCTACACCTTC. As protein: CASSISGQGPNYGYTF. The rearrangement joins TRBV19 to TRBJ1-2; 8 bases line up with TRBD1. Germline V gene sequence: CDR1 LNHDA, CDR2 SQIVND (reference sequence). The CDR3 loop spans 16 amino acids. V was clipped by 3 bases and J by 0 bases; unmatched bases: 6.

The chain uses TRBV10-3 and TRBJ2-7, with no clear D. The CDR3 is 11 amino acids. Per germline, CDR1 ENHRY and CDR2 SYGVKD. V was clipped by 7 bases and J by 3 bases, with 7 bases between them. The CDR3 spells CAITDGYEQYF. The DNA for the CDR3 is TGTGCCATCACGGACGGCTACGAGCAGTACTTC.

V gene TRBV12-3 or TRBV12-4 combines with J gene TRBJ2-1, with no clear D. This CDR3 spans 13 amino acids. V lost 0 bases and J lost 6, with 6 bases in between. CDR3 amino acids: CASSLADGNEQFF. The CDR3 nucleotides are TGTGCCAGCAGTTTAGCCGACGGCAATGAGCAGTTCTTC.

This chain connects TRBV2 to TRBJ2-7; TRBD1 agrees at 8 bases. The CDR3 has 14 amino acids. V gave up 2 bases and J gave up 3 bases; unmatched junction bases: 3. Germline values: CDR1 SNHLY, CDR2 FYNNEI. CDR3 in DNA: TGTGCCAGCAGTGAATGGGGACAGGACTACGAGCAGTACTTC. It specifies CASSEWGQDYEQYF.

The chain combines TRBV24-1 with TRBJ2-2; no clear D gene. Trimming removed 5 bases at V and 3 bases at J, with 3 bases between. The CDR3 consists of 12 residues. Germline V CDR1 and CDR2: KGHDR, SFDVKD. The DNA of the CDR3 is TGTGCCACCAGTGCGTACACCGGGGAGCTGTTTTTT. Amino acids: CATSAYTGELFF.

The chain has TRBV3-1 (or the pseudogene TRBV3-2) and TRBJ1-1; D uncertain. The germline V gene has CDR1 LGHDT and CDR2 YNNKEL (reference sequence). The CDR3 runs 14 residues. Trimming shortened V by 0 bases and J by 12 bases, and 17 bases separated the two germline ends. CDR3 sequence: CASSQEGGRSWPFF. The CDR3 DNA reads TGTGCCAGCAGCCAAGAGGGTGGAAGGTCTTGGCCTTTCTTT.

The CDR3 DNA reads TGTGCCAGCAGCTTAGAGTATCGGGGGATAAACTATGGCTACACCTTC. This gives the protein CASSLEYRGINYGYTF. The J gene is TRBJ1-2, the V gene TRBV7-8, with D perhaps TRBD1 (5 bases). Trimming took 1 base from V and 2 from J, leaving 14 bases between them. Germline V gene data show CDR1 as SGHVS and CDR2 as FQNEAQ. The CDR3 has 16 residues. Using reference TRBV7-8 and TRBJ1-2 for the parts outside the CDR3, the full variable domain is GAGVSQSPRYKVAKRGQDVALRCDPISGHVSLFWYQQALGQGPEFLTYFQNEAQLDKSGLPSDRFFAERPEGSVSTLKIQRTQQEDSAVYLCASSLEYRGINYGYTFGSGTRLTVV.

The chain combines TRBV30 with TRBJ2-7; D is tentatively TRBD1 or TRBD2 (5 bases each). This CDR3 region has 13 residues. With 0 bases removed from V and 6 bases from J, the gap between germline ends came to 12 bases. The germline V gene encodes CDR1 GTSNPN and CDR2 SVGIG (reference sequence). The CDR3 is CAWSVGHGGEQYF. In DNA form, the CDR3 reads TGTGCCTGGAGTGTAGGACATGGAGGCGAGCAGTACTTC. Variable domain in full (rest from reference TRBV30 and TRBJ2-7): SQTIHQWPATLVQPVGSPLSLECTVEGTSNPNLYWYRQAAGRGLQLLFYSVGIGQISSEVPQNLSASRPQDRQFILSSKKLLLSDSGFYLCAWSVGHGGEQYFGPGTRLTVT.

V usage is TRBV14 and J usage is TRBJ1-1; D gene uncertain. Germline-derived CDR1 and CDR2 are SGHDN and FVKESK. The CDR3 contains 13 residues. V lost 1 base to trimming and J lost 5 bases, with 8 bases between them. This CDR3 reads CASSQGRRTEAFF. CDR3 DNA: TGTGCCAGCAGCCAAGGAAGGAGAACTGAAGCTTTCTTT.

This chain joins TRBV18 and TRBJ2-7; tentatively, D is TRBD1 or TRBD2 (5 bases each). V was cut by 3 bases and J by 4 bases, with 10 bases left in between. This CDR3 spans 13 amino acids. Germline-derived CDR1 and CDR2 are KGHSH and LQKENI. CDR3 protein: CASSPGDEYEQYF. The CDR3 nucleotides read TGTGCCAGCTCACCCGGGGACGAGTACGAGCAGTACTTC.

The chain carries TRBV9 and TRBJ1-2, with a tentative D call TRBD1 (6 bases). The CDR3 runs 13 residues. CDR1 and CDR2 from the germline V gene are SGDLS and YYNGEE. With 1 base removed from V and 5 bases from J, the gap between germline ends came to 9 bases. CDR3 nucleotide sequence: TGTGCCAGCAGCGTACAAGGGGGTTATGGCTACACCTTC. It translates to CASSVQGGYGYTF. Looking up the rest from reference TRBV9 and TRBJ1-2 gives the full variable domain: DSGVTQTPKHLITATGQRVTLRCSPRSGDLSVYWYQQSLDQGLQFLIQYYNGEERAKGNILERFSAQQFPDLHSELNLSSLELGDSALYFCASSVQGGYGYTFGSGTRLTVV.

V gene TRBV19 combines with J gene TRBJ1-4, with 7 bases fitting TRBD1. CDR1 LNHDA and CDR2 SQIVND come from the germline V gene (reference sequence). V dropped 6 bases and J dropped 5; count of bases not matched to a gene: 15. The CDR3 has 17 amino acids. The CDR3 DNA is TGTGCCAGTAGGGACGGACAGGCCTCCAGCTTAAATGAAAAACTGTTTTTT. Protein sequence: CASRDGQASSLNEKLFF.